A single sample gave rise to the 28 T cell receptor beta chains below, sequenced in a study of blood T cell repertoires in COVID-19. The protocol was immunoSEQ multiplex PCR, while the TCRdb copy is restricted to in-frame clones and leaves out a portion. The sample consists of 320,000 or so clones, 89% of them appearing once. Sequenced material: PBMCs or T cells enriched from blood (not recorded which). The receptors derive from a man aged 55 to 70 who had recovered from COVID-19.

V gene TRBV5-6 combines with J gene TRBJ1-5; D perhaps matches TRBD1 (5 bases). The length of the CDR3 is 14 residues. The germline V and J ends were trimmed by 2 bases and 9 bases, with 15 bases remaining between them. Germline V gene lookup returns CDR1 SGHDT and CDR2 YYEEEE. The CDR3 nucleotides are TGTGCCAGCAGCTTACAGACGGGGACTCGGCCCCAGCATTTT. It is translated as CASSLQTGTRPQHF.

This clone is a singleton in its sample. This rearrangement joins TRBV4-1 to TRBJ2-1, with TRBD1 as a possible D gene (6 bases). This CDR3 comprises 15 residues. Germline CDR1 is MGHRA and CDR2 is YSYEKL. The V end was cut by 0 bases, the J end by 1 base, with 7 bases between. This chain's CDR3 is CASSQDRGSYNEQFF. The CDR3 nucleotides are TGCGCCAGCAGCCAAGACAGGGGTTCCTACAATGAGCAGTTCTTC.

This clone was found a few times. The V and J genes are TRBV25-1 and TRBJ2-2, with D possibly being TRBD2 (6 bases). The CDR3 has 14 residues. Trimming left V 3 bases short and J 5 bases short, with 10 bases between. Germline V gene data show CDR1 as MGHDK and CDR2 as SYGVNS. The CDR3 sequence is CASSEILATGELFF. CDR3 coding DNA: TGTGCCAGCAGTGAGATCCTAGCGACCGGGGAGCTGTTTTTT. Together with reference TRBV25-1 and TRBJ2-2, the CDR3 gives the full variable domain: EADIYQTPRYLVIGTGKKITLECSQTMGHDKMYWYQQDPGMELHLIHYSYGVNSTEKGDLSSESTVSRIRTEHFPLTLESARPSHTSQYLCASSEILATGELFFGEGSRLTVL.

This sequence joins TRBV27 and TRBJ1-1; no definite D call. The V and J ends lost 2 bases and 3 bases respectively, with 7 bases between them. CDR3 size: 13 residues. Germline V lookup: CDR1 MNHEY, CDR2 SMNVEV (reference sequence). The CDR3 spells CASSLVRDTEAFF. DNA for the CDR3: TGTGCCAGCAGTTTAGTACGGGACACTGAAGCTTTCTTT.

The rearrangement uses TRBV24-1 and TRBJ1-2; no definite D call. Germline CDR1 and CDR2: KGHDR and SFDVKD. Trimming left V 10 bases short and J 1 base short, with 9 bases between. The CDR3 covers 12 residues. The CDR3 loop is CATGLGNYGYTF. In nucleotides, the CDR3 is TGTGCCACTGGACTGGGTAACTATGGCTACACCTTC.

This rearrangement joins TRBV5-1 to TRBJ2-1, with 11 bases matching TRBD2. With 6 bases clipped from V and 6 bases from J, the junction kept 8 bases outside the gene matches. Germline V gene data show CDR1 as SGHRS and CDR2 as YFSETQ. This CDR3 has 15 amino acids. CDR3 region: CASKALAGAPNEQFF. The CDR3 nucleotides read TGCGCCAGCAAGGCACTAGCGGGAGCGCCCAATGAGCAGTTCTTC.

This clone appeared a single time. The chain links TRBV4-1 to TRBJ1-4; TRBD1 matches at 7 bases. Germline CDR1 and CDR2: MGHRA and YSYEKL. V trimming: 4 bases; J trimming: 8 bases; junction bases outside the gene matches: 10. This CDR3 region has 15 residues. The CDR3 nucleotides are TGCGCCAGCAGCCCCAGAGAGGGGGCTGTCGAAAAACTGTTTTTT. Translating it yields CASSPREGAVEKLFF.

The chain couples TRBV29-1 to TRBJ2-2; the D gene is possibly TRBD2 (5 bases). CDR1 is SQVTM and CDR2 is ANQGSEA in the germline V gene. Between the trimmed V and J ends, which lost 7 bases and 6 bases, there was a span of 18 bases. The CDR3 length is 14 residues. CDR3 sequence reads: CSAGLLIPPGELFF. DNA for the CDR3: TGCAGCGCCGGACTCCTTATCCCCCCCGGGGAGCTGTTTTTT.

DNA of the CDR3: TGTGCCAGCAGTTACTCGACTAGCCACAATGAGCAGTTCTTC. It encodes CASSYSTSHNEQFF. The rearrangement links TRBV6-5 to TRBJ2-1, with 7 positions matching TRBD2. Germline lookup yields CDR1 MNHEY and CDR2 SVGAGI. The junction had 1 base not matched to a gene; V was cut back by 0 bases and J by 5 bases. The CDR3 spans 14 residues.

The rearrangement joins TRBV29-1 to TRBJ2-1; D might be TRBD1 (5 bases). V lost 2 bases to trimming and J lost 6 bases, with 11 bases between them. The CDR3 spans 13 residues. The germline gives CDR1 SQVTM, CDR2 ANQGSEA. The CDR3, as DNA: TGCAGCGTTGAATCAGGGTTAGGCAATGAGCAGTTCTTC. Amino acid sequence: CSVESGLGNEQFF.

This clone was found once. V and J are TRBV28 and TRBJ1-1, with D hard to call. Per the germline V gene, CDR1 is MDHEN and CDR2 is SYDVKM. Between the trimmed V and J ends, which lost 6 bases and 4 bases, there was a span of 12 bases. The CDR3 sequence is 13 residues long. This CDR3 reads CASRLGPFTEAFF. The DNA for the CDR3 is TGTGCCAGCAGGTTGGGCCCTTTCACTGAAGCTTTCTTT.

The chain carries TRBV28 and TRBJ2-3; D is possibly TRBD2 (5 bases). Germline V lookup: CDR1 MDHEN, CDR2 SYDVKM. The CDR3 spans 12 residues. V shed 7 bases and J shed 4 bases, with 9 bases lying between them. CDR3 in amino acids: CASTRGSDTQYF. The CDR3 bases are TGTGCCAGCACACGAGGGTCAGATACGCAGTATTTT. Full variable domain (remainder filled in from reference TRBV28 and TRBJ2-3): DVKVTQSSRYLVKRTGEKVFLECVQDMDHENMFWYRQDPGLGLRLIYFSYDVKMKEKGDIPEGYSVSREKKERFSLILESASTNQTSMYLCASTRGSDTQYFGPGTRLTVL.

The genes are TRBV3-1 (or the pseudogene TRBV3-2) and TRBJ2-1; possibly TRBD1 for D (6 bases). This CDR3 is 15 amino acids long. The V end lost 4 bases, the J end lost 4 bases, and 14 bases lay between the germline ends. Germline V gene data show CDR1 as LGHDT and CDR2 as YNNKEL (reference sequence). The DNA of the CDR3 is TGTGCCAGCAGCCTTTCTAGGGGGTGGTACAATGAGCAGTTCTTC. Translation: CASSLSRGWYNEQFF.

The chain recombines TRBV7-9 with TRBJ2-7, with D possibly being TRBD2 (5 bases). CDR1 is SEHNR and CDR2 is FQNEAQ in the germline V gene (reference sequence). The ends were cut back, 2 bases at V and 1 base at J, with 12 bases in the middle. This CDR3 comprises 15 residues. CDR3: CASSLWVGGSYEQYF. The CDR3 bases are TGTGCCAGCAGCTTATGGGTAGGCGGGTCCTACGAGCAGTACTTC.

CDR3 amino acids: CASNNLGRRENYGYTF. The CDR3 DNA is TGTGCCAGCAATAACTTAGGGCGTCGGGAGAACTATGGCTACACCTTC. This chain uses TRBV28 with TRBJ1-2; D call uncertain. CDR1 MDHEN and CDR2 SYDVKM come from the germline V gene. Between the trimmed V and J ends, which lost 7 bases and 2 bases, there was a span of 20 bases. The CDR3 is made up of 16 amino acids.

V usage is TRBV24-1 and J usage is TRBJ1-5; D unresolved. V lost 4 bases, J lost 7 bases, and 10 bases lay in between. Germline CDR1 is KGHDR and CDR2 is SFDVKD. The CDR3 runs to 13 residues. The CDR3 spells CATSDRDRQPQHF. In DNA, the CDR3 is TGTGCCACCAGTGACCGGGATCGACAGCCCCAGCATTTT.

The gene calls are TRBV6-5 and TRBJ1-5; D is possibly TRBD1 (6 bases). CDR1 and CDR2 (germline): MNHEY, SVGAGI. The length of the CDR3 is 14 residues. With 6 bases removed from V and 0 bases from J, the gap between germline ends came to 9 bases. The CDR3 coding sequence is TGTGCCAGCAGCGACAGGTATAGCAATCAGCCCCAGCATTTT. Protein product: CASSDRYSNQPQHF.

This chain links TRBV18 with TRBJ1-3; D gene ambiguous. The V gene lost 2 bases and the J gene lost 0 bases, with 8 bases spanning the gap. This CDR3 has 15 amino acids. Germline-derived CDR1 and CDR2 are KGHSH and LQKENI. CDR3 loop: CASSPGQHSGNTIYF. The CDR3 DNA is TGTGCCAGCTCACCAGGGCAGCACTCTGGAAACACCATATATTTT.

The J gene is TRBJ1-5, the V gene TRBV28; no firm D call. This CDR3 has 13 amino acids. The germline V and J ends were trimmed by 7 bases and 3 bases, with 10 bases remaining between them. CDR1 MDHEN and CDR2 SYDVKM come from the germline V gene. The CDR3 DNA follows: TGTGCCAGCAAGGAGGGCCTCAATCAGCCCCAGCATTTT. Its translation: CASKEGLNQPQHF.

This clone was observed once. V is TRBV11-2 and J is TRBJ1-5, with D hard to call. The CDR3 sequence is 13 residues long. Germline V gene lookup returns CDR1 SGHAT and CDR2 FQNNGV. The V end lost 1 base, the J end lost 6 bases, and 7 bases lay between the germline ends. The CDR3: CASSLVEGQPQHF. The CDR3 DNA reads TGTGCCAGCAGCTTAGTGGAGGGTCAGCCCCAGCATTTT.

J is TRBJ1-1 and V is TRBV5-1; D is unclear. The germline V gene encodes CDR1 SGHRS and CDR2 YFSETQ. Trimming removed 1 base at V and 4 bases at J, with 17 bases between. The CDR3 totals 16 residues. The CDR3 DNA is TGCGCCAGCAGCTTGTTGGCAGGAGGTTCGGGCACTGAAGCTTTCTTT. This codes for CASSLLAGGSGTEAFF.

The chain carries TRBV5-1 and TRBJ2-5; 7 positions agree with TRBD1. CDR1 is SGHRS and CDR2 is YFSETQ in the germline V gene. The CDR3 runs to 15 residues. Germline trimming cut 4 bases from V and 5 bases from J; bases unmatched to any gene: 11. In DNA form, the CDR3 reads TGCGCCAGCAGCCTACAAACAGGGGTCGGGGAGACCCAGTACTTC. This codes for CASSLQTGVGETQYF.

This clone was seen once. The rearrangement joins TRBV28 to TRBJ2-1, with 10 bases identical to TRBD2. This CDR3 comprises 14 residues. From germline, CDR1 is MDHEN and CDR2 SYDVKM. Trimming removed 5 bases from V and 8 bases from J; junction bases left unmatched: 6. The CDR3 reads CASSRLAGAYEQFF. The CDR3 DNA sequence: TGTGCCAGCAGTAGACTAGCGGGTGCATATGAGCAGTTCTTC.

This chain links TRBV19 with TRBJ1-2; D not resolved. The CDR3 sequence is 12 residues long. Germline values: CDR1 LNHDA, CDR2 SQIVND (reference sequence). V was clipped by 6 bases and J by 3 bases, with 8 bases between them. The CDR3 loop is CASRPGDYGYTF. The CDR3 nucleotides are TGTGCCAGTAGGCCGGGTGACTATGGCTACACCTTC.

The chain combines TRBV14 with TRBJ1-1; weak D call: TRBD1 (5 bases). Trimming stripped 6 bases from V and 6 bases from J, with 14 bases between. Germline lookup yields CDR1 SGHDN and CDR2 FVKESK. The length of the CDR3 is 13 residues. CDR3: CASRPMRGSEAFF. Here the CDR3 DNA reads TGTGCCAGCAGGCCTATGCGGGGGTCTGAAGCTTTCTTT.

CDR3 sequence reads: CASSEGGMEQYF. The CDR3 nucleotides read TGTGCCAGCAGTGAAGGCGGTATGGAGCAGTACTTC. The chain has TRBV6-1 and TRBJ2-7, with unresolved D. The germline V gene encodes CDR1 MNHNS and CDR2 SASEGT. Trimming removed 1 base at V and 7 bases at J, with 8 bases between. The CDR3 loop spans 12 amino acids.

This clone was seen only once. This chain links TRBV4-2 with TRBJ2-1; D call uncertain. The V end lost 1 base, the J end lost 9 bases, and 7 bases lay between the germline ends. CDR3 length: 12 amino acids. Germline-derived CDR1 and CDR2 are LGHNA and YNFKEQ. CDR3 sequence reads: CASSQGSSEQFF. The CDR3 bases are TGTGCCAGCAGCCAAGGGTCCAGTGAGCAGTTCTTC.

The chain links TRBV3-1 (or the pseudogene TRBV3-2) to TRBJ2-2, with 7 positions matching TRBD1. The CDR3 runs to 17 residues. Germline lookup yields CDR1 LGHDT and CDR2 YNNKEL (reference sequence). The J segment lost 1 base and the V segment lost 1 base, leaving 6 bases of the junction unmatched. This CDR3 reads CASSQVGTALNTGELFF. DNA of the CDR3: TGTGCCAGCAGCCAAGTAGGGACAGCCTTGAACACCGGGGAGCTGTTTTTT.